This T cell receptor (beta chain) derives from a study of T cells after yellow fever vaccination. A single record per CDR3 protein comes from TCRdb applying MiXCR to the 5' RACE reads. The sample yields about 260,000 distinct CDR3 sequences, around 4.9% seen once. This clonotype has more than one count but fewer than ten. Trimming at V came to 8 bases and at J to 9 bases, leaving 11 bases not matched to a gene. The germline V gene encodes CDR1 GTSNPN and CDR2 SVGIG (reference sequence). This CDR3 contains 13 residues. The sequence came from a man in his late teens or twenties who received the YFV17D yellow fever vaccine. The specimen was CD4+ T cells sorted from PBMCs, collected on the day of the yellow fever booster vaccination. The rearrangement uses TRBV30 and TRBJ2-4, with 9 bases fitting TRBD2. The CDR3 sequence: CARDAGGLGIQYF. The DNA for the CDR3 is TGTGCCCGCGACGCGGGGGGGCTCGGCATTCAGTACTTC.